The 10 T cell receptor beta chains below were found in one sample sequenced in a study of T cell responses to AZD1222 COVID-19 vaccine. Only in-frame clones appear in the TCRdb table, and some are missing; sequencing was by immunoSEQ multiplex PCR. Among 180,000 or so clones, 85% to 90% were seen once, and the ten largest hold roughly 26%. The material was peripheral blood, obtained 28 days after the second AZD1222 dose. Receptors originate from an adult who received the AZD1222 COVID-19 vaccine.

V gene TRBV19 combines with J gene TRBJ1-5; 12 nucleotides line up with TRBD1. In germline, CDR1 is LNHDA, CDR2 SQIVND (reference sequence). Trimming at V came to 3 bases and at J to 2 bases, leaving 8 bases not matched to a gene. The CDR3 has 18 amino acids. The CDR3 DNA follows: TGTGCCAGTAGTATGGGGGACAGGGGGCAGGTGGGCAATCAGCCCCAGCATTTT. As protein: CASSMGDRGQVGNQPQHF. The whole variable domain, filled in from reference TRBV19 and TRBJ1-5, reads DGGITQSPKYLFRKEGQNVTLSCEQNLNHDAMYWYRQDPGQGLRLIYYSQIVNDFQKGDIAEGYSVSREKKESFPLTVTSAQKNPTAFYLCASSMGDRGQVGNQPQHFGDGTRLSIL.

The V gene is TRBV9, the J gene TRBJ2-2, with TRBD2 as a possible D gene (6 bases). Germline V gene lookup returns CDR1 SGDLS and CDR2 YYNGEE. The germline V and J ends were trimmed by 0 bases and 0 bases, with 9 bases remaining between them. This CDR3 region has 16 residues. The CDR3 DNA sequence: TGTGCCAGCAGCGTAGCGGGAGCTGCGAACACCGGGGAGCTGTTTTTT. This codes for CASSVAGAANTGELFF.

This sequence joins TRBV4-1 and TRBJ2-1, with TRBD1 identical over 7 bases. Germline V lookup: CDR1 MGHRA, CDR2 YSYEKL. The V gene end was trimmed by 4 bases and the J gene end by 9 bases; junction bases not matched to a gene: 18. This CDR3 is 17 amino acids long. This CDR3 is CASSPSRGLGTFGEQFF. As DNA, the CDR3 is TGCGCCAGCAGCCCGTCAAGGGGGCTAGGGACCTTCGGTGAGCAGTTCTTC.

CDR3 DNA: TGTGCCTGGAGTCATCTCGGGCAGAACACCGGGGAGCTGTTTTTT. It specifies CAWSHLGQNTGELFF. The chain couples TRBV30 to TRBJ2-2; D is uncertain. Deletions cut 2 bases from V and 1 base from J, with 11 bases between. The CDR3 covers 15 residues. Germline assignment: CDR1 GTSNPN and CDR2 SVGIG (reference sequence).

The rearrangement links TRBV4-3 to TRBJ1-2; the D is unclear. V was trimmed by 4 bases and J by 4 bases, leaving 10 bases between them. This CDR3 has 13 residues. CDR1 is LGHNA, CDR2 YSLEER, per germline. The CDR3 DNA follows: TGCGCCAGCAGCCGATCACAGACCTATGGCTACACCTTC. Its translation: CASSRSQTYGYTF.

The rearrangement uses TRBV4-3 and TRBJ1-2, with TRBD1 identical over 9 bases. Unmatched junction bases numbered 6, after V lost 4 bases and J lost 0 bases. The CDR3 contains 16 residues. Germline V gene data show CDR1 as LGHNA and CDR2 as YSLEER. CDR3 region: CASSPRTGDTNYGYTF. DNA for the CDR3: TGCGCCAGCAGCCCCCGGACAGGGGACACTAACTATGGCTACACCTTC.

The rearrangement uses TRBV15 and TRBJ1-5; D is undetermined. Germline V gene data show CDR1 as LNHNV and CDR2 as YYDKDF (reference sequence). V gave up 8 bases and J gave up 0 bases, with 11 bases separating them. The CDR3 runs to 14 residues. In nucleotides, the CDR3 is TGTGCCACCCGAGACCGGATTAGCAATCAGCCCCAGCATTTT. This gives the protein CATRDRISNQPQHF.

The CDR3 region has the DNA TGTGCCACCGACGGGTCAGCGGGAGGTTGGTATGAGCAGTTCTTC. It yields the protein CATDGSAGGWYEQFF. The chain has TRBV28 and TRBJ2-1, with 9 bases identical to TRBD2. V dropped 10 bases and J dropped 8; count of bases not matched to a gene: 15. Germline V gene sequence: CDR1 MDHEN, CDR2 SYDVKM. The CDR3 runs to 15 residues.

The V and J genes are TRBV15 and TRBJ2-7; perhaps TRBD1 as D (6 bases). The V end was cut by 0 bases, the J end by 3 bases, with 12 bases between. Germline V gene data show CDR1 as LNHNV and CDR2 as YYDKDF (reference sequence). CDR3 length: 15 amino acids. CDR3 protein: CATSRERDRNYEQYF. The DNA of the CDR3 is TGTGCCACCAGCAGAGAAAGAGACAGGAACTACGAGCAGTACTTC. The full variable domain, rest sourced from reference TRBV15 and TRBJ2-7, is DAMVIQNPRYQVTQFGKPVTLSCSQTLNHNVMYWYQQKSSQAPKLLFHYYDKDFNNEADTPDNFQSRRPNTSFCFLDIRSPGLGDTAMYLCATSRERDRNYEQYFGPGTRLTVT.

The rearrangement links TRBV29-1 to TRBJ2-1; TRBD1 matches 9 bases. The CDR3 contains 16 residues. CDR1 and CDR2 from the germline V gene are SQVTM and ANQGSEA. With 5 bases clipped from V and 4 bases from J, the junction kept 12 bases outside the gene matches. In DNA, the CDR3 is TGCAGCGTTAACCACTCCGGGACAGGGCGATACAATGAGCAGTTCTTC. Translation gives CSVNHSGTGRYNEQFF.